This T cell receptor (beta chain) was profiled in a study of T cells in Graves' hyperthyroidism and ophthalmopathy. Amplified regions were TCR beta CDR3 sequences from RNA transcripts. The study used the HTBI primer set for a first-round RT-PCR of the TCR CDR3. In TCRdb, the multiplex PCR reads were re-called with MiXCR into one record per CDR3 protein. Of roughly 500,000 distinct CDR3 sequences listed, 46% are singletons. Trimming shortened V by 4 bases and J by 5 bases, and 14 bases separated the two germline ends. The CDR3 sequence is 14 residues long. CDR1 and CDR2 (germline): SQVTM, ANQGSEA. This clonotype showed up just once.

This receptor was identified in an adult woman with Graves' disease, either hyperthyroidism or ophthalmopathy (not recorded which). The sample consisted of peripheral blood or thyroid tissue (not recorded which). The gene calls are TRBV29-1 and TRBJ1-4; the D gene is possibly TRBD1 (6 bases). DNA for the CDR3: TGCAGCGTTGGTCGCGGACAGATAAATGAAAAACTGTTTTTT. Protein product: CSVGRGQINEKLFF.